This T cell receptor beta chain was captured by sequencing in a study of CXCR3-negative and CXCR3-positive naive CD8 T cells. Study-wide findings and caveats: More hydrophobic TRB CDR3s occurred in CXCR3-positive than in CXCR3-negative naive cells. Researchers report CXCR3 expression partially decreased after cryopreservation, with fresh PBMCs used in most assays. For naive cells, CXCR3-negative and CXCR3-positive subsets had similar TRBV-TRBJ usage; for memory cells, usage differed.

Naive cells were sorted as CD45RO-, CCR7+, CD27+ and CD95-. CDR1 and CDR2 from the germline V gene are SGHNT and YYREEE (reference sequence). This CDR3 is built from 13 residues. In the case of this clonotype: Its target is unknown.

5' RACE with UMI labels generated the TRB cDNA libraries. Following a re-call of the 5' RACE reads, TCRdb has one entry per CDR3 protein and lacks DNA. This sample's clone table lists fewer than 90,000 distinct CDR3 sequences. The V call is TRBV5-4, the J call TRBJ2-7; there is no DNA to check the TCRdb D call of TRBD1. This sequence originates from a human donor in good health. Some clones in this sample may be carry-over from other donors' samples. The sequencing input was naive CXCR3+ CD8+ T cells from blood. Subset noted: CD45RO-CCR7+CD27+CD95- naive CD8+ T cells expressing CXCR3 (TNR3+). This chain's CDR3 is CASGTGISYEQYF.